The T cell receptor beta chain under discussion was sequenced for a study of response to subunit inactivated influenza vaccine. Overall study findings and caveats: The authors proposed limited new T cell recruitment per seasonal influenza vaccination.

TCRdb analysed the RT-PCR reads with MiXCR anew, one entry per CDR3 protein. Found here are fewer than 700,000 distinct CDR3 sequences, roughly 13% of them singletons; the top ten hold roughly 14%. This clonotype occurred a few times. No antigen is known for it. V gave up 2 bases and J gave up 2 bases; unmatched junction bases: 4. Per germline, CDR1 MNHEY and CDR2 SVGEGT. The CDR3 has 15 amino acids. The chain uses TRBV6-2 or TRBV6-3 and TRBJ2-7; 9 positions match TRBD2. The sequence derives from a man aged 45 to 65 who received an inactivated influenza vaccine. Specimen: PBMCs from blood, collected more than 35 days after vaccination. The CDR3 DNA follows: TGTGCCAGCAGTTACGCCGGGACTAGCCCCTACGAGCAGTACTTC. Encoded protein: CASSYAGTSPYEQYF.